Each of the 6 T cell receptor beta chains below was sequenced from the same sample in a study of blood T cells in healthy people across ages. The second PCR ran 7 to 11 cycles with a sample-barcoded 5' primer and J-beta primers. TCRdb used MiXCR to reprocess the 5' RACE reads, holding one entry per CDR3 protein. The sample contains 1.2 million to 1.5 million distinct CDR3 sequences, roughly 45% of which appear only once. Source material: blood. Source of these receptors: a woman between 18 and 30 years old in good health.

The V call is TRBV7-9, the J call TRBJ2-7, with unresolved D. There are 13 residues in the CDR3. Germline CDR1 and CDR2: SEHNR and FQNEAQ (reference sequence). V shed 5 bases and J shed 6 bases, with 14 bases lying between them. The CDR3 bases are TGTGCCAGCAGCATTATTAGCTCTGGCGAGCAGTACTTC. Its translation: CASSIISSGEQYF. The full variable domain, completed using reference TRBV7-9 and TRBJ2-7, is DTGVSQNPRHKITKRGQNVTFRCDPISEHNRLYWYRQTLGQGPEFLTYFQNEAQLEKSRLLSDRFSAERPKGSFSTLEIQRTEQGDSAMYLCASSIISSGEQYFGPGTRLTVT.

This chain joins TRBV5-1 and TRBJ2-3, with 12 bases matching TRBD2. CDR3 length: 15 residues. V lost 4 bases and J lost 3; bases outside the gene matches: 3. CDR1 and CDR2 from the germline V gene are SGHRS and YFSETQ. In DNA, the CDR3 is TGCGCCAGCAGCAGGACTAGCGGGAAAACAGATACGCAGTATTTT. Its protein is CASSRTSGKTDTQYF.

This sequence joins TRBV29-1 and TRBJ1-2; 9 positions match TRBD1. The junction had 2 bases not matched to a gene; V was cut back by 1 base and J by 8 bases. CDR1 and CDR2 from the germline V gene are SQVTM and ANQGSEA. The CDR3 spans 12 residues. The CDR3 DNA follows: TGCAGCGTTGAAGGGACAGGGGCGGGCTACACCTTC. As protein: CSVEGTGAGYTF. The entire variable domain, with the rest obtained from reference TRBV29-1 and TRBJ1-2, is as follows: SAVISQKPSRDICQRGTSLTIQCQVDSQVTMMFWYRQQPGQSLTLIATANQGSEATYESGFVIDKFPISRPNLTFSTLTVSNMSPEDSSIYLCSVEGTGAGYTFGSGTRLTVV.

The chain employs TRBV9 and TRBJ1-2; D unresolved. The V end lost 3 bases, the J end lost 4 bases, and 25 bases lay between the germline ends. CDR1 and CDR2 (germline): SGDLS, YYNGEE. The CDR3 covers 18 residues. CDR3 loop: CASSGDGDTRGVSYGYTF. DNA for the CDR3: TGTGCCAGCAGCGGAGACGGAGACACCCGCGGAGTTAGCTATGGCTACACCTTC. Supplemented by reference TRBV9 and TRBJ1-2, the full variable domain reads DSGVTQTPKHLITATGQRVTLRCSPRSGDLSVYWYQQSLDQGLQFLIQYYNGEERAKGNILERFSAQQFPDLHSELNLSSLELGDSALYFCASSGDGDTRGVSYGYTFGSGTRLTVV.

The rearrangement joins TRBV30 to TRBJ2-7; D is unresolved. CDR3 length: 15 amino acids. Germline-derived CDR1 and CDR2 are GTSNPN and SVGIG (reference sequence). V lost 1 base and J 0 bases, leaving 13 bases between the germline ends. In nucleotides, the CDR3 is TGTGCCTGGAGTGCCCCCCAGGTTGGCTCCTACGAGCAGTACTTC. This encodes CAWSAPQVGSYEQYF.

There are a few counts of this clonotype. The chain's CDR3 is CATSDPGQPPGETQYF. The CDR3 coding sequence is TGTGCCACCAGTGACCCGGGACAGCCTCCGGGTGAGACCCAGTACTTC. The V gene is TRBV24-1, the J gene TRBJ2-5, with 7 nucleotides matching TRBD1. Germline lookup yields CDR1 KGHDR and CDR2 SFDVKD. CDR3 length: 16 amino acids. V dropped 4 bases and J dropped 5; count of bases not matched to a gene: 12.